This is a list of T cell receptor beta chains from one sample in a study of T cells expressing NK-cell markers. TCRdb re-analyzed the 5' RACE reads; it lists each CDR3 protein once, without DNA. The repertoire table contains some 390,000 distinct CDR3 sequences. Sequences were obtained from blood T cells: a sorted CD56 or NKG2C T cell subset, CD4+ or CD8+ T cells, or bulk PBMC T cells (not recorded which). These receptors all come from a woman in her forties or fifties in good health. Each CDR3 is given with its conserved first and last residue.

V	J	CDR3
TRBV20-1	TRBJ2-7	CSATARPSSYEQYF
TRBV18	TRBJ1-1	CASSPDARRGTEAFF
TRBV24-1	TRBJ2-1	CATSDPSLRGSYNEQFF
TRBV20-1	TRBJ2-1	CSASRSSGFIFNEQFF
TRBV5-5	TRBJ2-1	CASSLEGGSEQFF
TRBV12-3/TRBV12-4	TRBJ1-1	CASIRTWTMNTEAFF
TRBV7-9	TRBJ2-1	CASSLLDRNNEQFF
TRBV27	TRBJ1-5	CASSWAGAGDEPQHF
TRBV4-1	TRBJ1-6	CASRERDRGLISPLHF
TRBV29-1	TRBJ2-1	CSVREVLYNEQFF
TRBV30	TRBJ2-3	CAWTGDSLTDTQYF
TRBV6-5	TRBJ1-2	CASSSGTSGGYTF
TRBV21-1	TRBJ2-3	CASSGYTTDTQYF
TRBV12-3/TRBV12-4	TRBJ2-7	CASPGPGGEQYF
TRBV2	TRBJ2-2	CASNQMGAGLGWSGELFF
TRBV6-2/TRBV6-3	TRBJ2-6	CASSSDSSGANVLTF
TRBV5-1	TRBJ2-5	CASSPSLGRIETQYF
TRBV5-6	TRBJ2-1	CASSLSGRPQFF
TRBV20-1	TRBJ1-3	CSAREGVSGNTIYF
TRBV20-1	TRBJ2-3	CSARDVAGERVRDTQYF
TRBV5-1	TRBJ1-4	CASSLTGTNNEKLFF
TRBV27	TRBJ1-1	CASWSDTQGGDEAFF
TRBV7-9	TRBJ2-7	CASSLALGQGWNEQYF
TRBV5-6	TRBJ2-1	CASSLLSGDDNEQFF
TRBV5-1	TRBJ2-5	CASSLAGSSSETQYF
TRBV7-9	TRBJ2-1	CATSGSGYNEQFF
TRBV27	TRBJ2-7	CASSSLDTIYEQYF
TRBV4-1	TRBJ2-1	CASSPPGLETRRNEQFF
TRBV20-1	TRBJ2-1	CSARGDNEQFF
TRBV4-2	TRBJ2-1	CASSQDGGLAGLYNEQFF
TRBV5-1	TRBJ2-7	CASSPGTPLEQYF
TRBV5-1	TRBJ1-5	CASREGYRRNQPQHF
TRBV10-3	TRBJ1-4	CAISSGQPSSTNEKLFF
TRBV12-3/TRBV12-4	TRBJ1-1	CATRGRQNTEAFF
TRBV6-2/TRBV6-3	TRBJ2-7	CASSYSSRLESQQYF
TRBV3-1	TRBJ2-1	CASSQGAGGTFF
TRBV5-1	TRBJ2-1	CASSSNRVGLAGYEQFF
TRBV18	TRBJ2-1	CASSPERYNEQFF
TRBV19	TRBJ2-5	CASSNSLMMGETQYF
TRBV27	TRBJ2-6	CASHPVGGFLLAGANVLTF
TRBV5-1	TRBJ2-4	CASSGGPGGVKAKNIQYF
TRBV7-9	TRBJ2-3	CASSPLEWGTDTQYF